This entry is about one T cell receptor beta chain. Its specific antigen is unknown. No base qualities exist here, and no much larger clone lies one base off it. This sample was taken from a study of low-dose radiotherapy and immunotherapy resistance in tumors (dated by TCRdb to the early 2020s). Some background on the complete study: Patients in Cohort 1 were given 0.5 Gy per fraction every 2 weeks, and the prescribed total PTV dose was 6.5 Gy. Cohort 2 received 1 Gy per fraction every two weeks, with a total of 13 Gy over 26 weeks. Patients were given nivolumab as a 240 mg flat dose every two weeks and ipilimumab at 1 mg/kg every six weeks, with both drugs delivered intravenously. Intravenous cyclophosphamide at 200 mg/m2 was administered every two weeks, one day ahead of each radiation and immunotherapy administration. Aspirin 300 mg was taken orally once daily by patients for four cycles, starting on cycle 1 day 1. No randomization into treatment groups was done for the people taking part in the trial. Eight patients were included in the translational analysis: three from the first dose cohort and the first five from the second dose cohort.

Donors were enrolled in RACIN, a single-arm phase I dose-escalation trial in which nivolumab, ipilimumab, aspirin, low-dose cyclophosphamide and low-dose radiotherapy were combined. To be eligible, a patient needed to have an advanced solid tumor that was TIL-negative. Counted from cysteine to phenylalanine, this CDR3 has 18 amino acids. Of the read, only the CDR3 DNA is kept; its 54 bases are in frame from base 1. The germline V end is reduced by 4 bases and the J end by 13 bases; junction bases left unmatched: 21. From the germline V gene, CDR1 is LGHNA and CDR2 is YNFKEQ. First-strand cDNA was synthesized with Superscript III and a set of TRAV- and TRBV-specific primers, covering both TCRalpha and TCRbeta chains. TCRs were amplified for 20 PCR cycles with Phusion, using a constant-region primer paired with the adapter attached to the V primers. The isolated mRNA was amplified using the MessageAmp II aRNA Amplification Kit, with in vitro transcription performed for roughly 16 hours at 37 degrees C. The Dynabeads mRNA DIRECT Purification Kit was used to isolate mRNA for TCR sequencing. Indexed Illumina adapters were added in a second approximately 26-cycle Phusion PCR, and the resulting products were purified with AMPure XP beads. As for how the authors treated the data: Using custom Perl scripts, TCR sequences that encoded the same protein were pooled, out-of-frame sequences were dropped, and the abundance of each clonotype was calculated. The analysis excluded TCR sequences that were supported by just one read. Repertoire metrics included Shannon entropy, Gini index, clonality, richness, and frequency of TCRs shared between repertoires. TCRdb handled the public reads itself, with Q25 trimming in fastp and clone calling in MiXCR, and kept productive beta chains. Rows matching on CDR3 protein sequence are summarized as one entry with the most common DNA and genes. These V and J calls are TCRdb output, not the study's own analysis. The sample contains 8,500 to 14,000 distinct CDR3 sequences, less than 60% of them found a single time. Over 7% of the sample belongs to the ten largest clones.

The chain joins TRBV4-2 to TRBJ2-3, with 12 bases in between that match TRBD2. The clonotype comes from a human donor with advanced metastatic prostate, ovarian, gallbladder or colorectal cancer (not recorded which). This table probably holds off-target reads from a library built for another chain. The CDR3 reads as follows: CASSLSVVLAGGGAAEYF. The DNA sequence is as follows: TGTGCCAGCAGCCTAAGTGTCGTACTAGCGGGAGGAGGGGCAGCAGAGTATTTT.